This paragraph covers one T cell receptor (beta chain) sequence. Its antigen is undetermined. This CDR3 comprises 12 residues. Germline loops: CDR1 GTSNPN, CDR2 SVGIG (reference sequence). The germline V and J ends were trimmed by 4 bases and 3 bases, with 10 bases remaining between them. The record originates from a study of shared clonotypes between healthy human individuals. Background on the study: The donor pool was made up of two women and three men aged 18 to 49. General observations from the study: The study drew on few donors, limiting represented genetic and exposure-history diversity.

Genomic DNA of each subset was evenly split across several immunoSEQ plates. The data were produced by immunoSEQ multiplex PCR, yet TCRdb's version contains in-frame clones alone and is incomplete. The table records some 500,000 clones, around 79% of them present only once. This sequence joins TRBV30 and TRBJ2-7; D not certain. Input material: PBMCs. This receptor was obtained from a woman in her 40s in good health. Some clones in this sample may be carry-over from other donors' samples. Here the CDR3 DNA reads TGTGCCTGGAAAGGGCCTCTCTACGAGCAGTACTTC. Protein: CAWKGPLYEQYF.